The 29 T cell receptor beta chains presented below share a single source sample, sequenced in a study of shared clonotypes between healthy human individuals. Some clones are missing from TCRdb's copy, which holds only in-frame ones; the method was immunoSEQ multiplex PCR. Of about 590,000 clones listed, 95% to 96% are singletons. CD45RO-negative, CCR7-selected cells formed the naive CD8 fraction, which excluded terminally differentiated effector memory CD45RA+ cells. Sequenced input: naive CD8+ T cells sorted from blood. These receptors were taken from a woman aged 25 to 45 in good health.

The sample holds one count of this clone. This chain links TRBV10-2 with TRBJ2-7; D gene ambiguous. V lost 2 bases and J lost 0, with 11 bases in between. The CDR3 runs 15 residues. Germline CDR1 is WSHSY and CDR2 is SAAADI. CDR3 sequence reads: CASSEMDLSSYEQYF. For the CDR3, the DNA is TGCGCCAGCAGTGAGATGGACCTTAGCTCCTACGAGCAGTACTTC.

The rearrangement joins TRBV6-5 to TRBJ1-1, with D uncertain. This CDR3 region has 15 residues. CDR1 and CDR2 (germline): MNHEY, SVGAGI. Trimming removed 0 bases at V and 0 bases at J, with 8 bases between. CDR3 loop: CASSYSIMMNTEAFF. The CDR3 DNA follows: TGTGCCAGCAGTTACTCGATTATGATGAACACTGAAGCTTTCTTT.

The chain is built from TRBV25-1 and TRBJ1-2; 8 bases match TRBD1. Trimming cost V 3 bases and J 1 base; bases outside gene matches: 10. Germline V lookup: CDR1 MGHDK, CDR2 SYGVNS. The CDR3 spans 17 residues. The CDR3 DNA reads TGTGCCAGCAGTGATGAACCCCGCGGACAGGGTAACTATGGCTACACCTTC. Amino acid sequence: CASSDEPRGQGNYGYTF.

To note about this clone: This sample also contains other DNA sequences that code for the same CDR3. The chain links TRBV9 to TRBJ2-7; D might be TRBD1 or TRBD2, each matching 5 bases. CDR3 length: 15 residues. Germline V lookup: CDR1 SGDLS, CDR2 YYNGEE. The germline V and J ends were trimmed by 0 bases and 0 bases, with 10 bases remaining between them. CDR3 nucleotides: TGTGCCAGCAGCGTAGCGCCAGGGAGCTCCTACGAGCAGTACTTC. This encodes CASSVAPGSSYEQYF.

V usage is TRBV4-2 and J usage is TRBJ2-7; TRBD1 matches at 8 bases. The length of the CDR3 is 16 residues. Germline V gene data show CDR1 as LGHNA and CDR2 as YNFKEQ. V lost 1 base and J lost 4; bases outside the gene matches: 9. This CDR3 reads CASSQAGQVAGYEQYF. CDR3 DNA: TGTGCCAGCAGCCAAGCGGGACAGGTGGCTGGGTACGAGCAGTACTTC.

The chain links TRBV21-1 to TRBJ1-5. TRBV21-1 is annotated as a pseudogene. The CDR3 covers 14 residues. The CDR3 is CASSNKRAGQPQHF. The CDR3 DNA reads TGTGCCAGCAGCAACAAGAGGGCTGGTCAGCCCCAGCATTTT.

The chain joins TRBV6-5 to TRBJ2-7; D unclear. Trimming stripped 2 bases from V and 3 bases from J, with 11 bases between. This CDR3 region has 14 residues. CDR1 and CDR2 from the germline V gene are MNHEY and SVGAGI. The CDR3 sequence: CASSYAEGIYEQYF. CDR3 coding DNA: TGTGCCAGCAGTTACGCCGAAGGGATCTACGAGCAGTACTTC.

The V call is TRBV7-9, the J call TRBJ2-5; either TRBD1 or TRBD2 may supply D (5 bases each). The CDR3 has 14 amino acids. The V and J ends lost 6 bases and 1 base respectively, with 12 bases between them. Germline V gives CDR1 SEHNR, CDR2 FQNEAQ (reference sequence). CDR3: CASSVGTTQETQYF. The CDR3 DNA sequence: TGTGCCAGCAGTGTAGGGACCACCCAAGAGACCCAGTACTTC.

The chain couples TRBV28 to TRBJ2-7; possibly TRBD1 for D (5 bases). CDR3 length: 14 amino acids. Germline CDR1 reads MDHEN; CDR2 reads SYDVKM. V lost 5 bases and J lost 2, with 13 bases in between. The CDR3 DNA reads TGTGCCAGCAGTCCGCGGACAACTCCCTACGAGCAGTACTTC. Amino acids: CASSPRTTPYEQYF.

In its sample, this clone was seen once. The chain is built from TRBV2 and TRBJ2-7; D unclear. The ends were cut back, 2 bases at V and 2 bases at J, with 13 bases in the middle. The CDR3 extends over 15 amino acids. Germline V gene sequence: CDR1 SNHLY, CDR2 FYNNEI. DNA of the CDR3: TGTGCCAGCAGTGAATTTAGTAAGGGTACCTACGAGCAGTACTTC. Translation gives CASSEFSKGTYEQYF. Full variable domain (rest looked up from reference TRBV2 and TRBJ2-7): EPEVTQTPSHQVTQMGQEVILRCVPISNHLYFYWYRQILGQKVEFLVSFYNNEISEKSEIFDDQFSVERPDGSNFTLKIRSTKLEDSAMYFCASSEFSKGTYEQYFGPGTRLTVT.

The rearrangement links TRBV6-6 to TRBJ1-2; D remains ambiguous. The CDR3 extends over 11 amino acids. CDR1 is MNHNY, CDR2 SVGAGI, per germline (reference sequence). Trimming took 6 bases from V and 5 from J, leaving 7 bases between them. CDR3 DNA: TGTGCCAGCAGAACAGCGTATGGCTACACCTTC. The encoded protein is CASRTAYGYTF.

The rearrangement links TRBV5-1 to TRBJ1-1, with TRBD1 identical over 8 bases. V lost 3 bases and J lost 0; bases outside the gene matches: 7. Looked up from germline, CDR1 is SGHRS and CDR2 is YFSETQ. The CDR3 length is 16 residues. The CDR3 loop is CASSSGQGVVNTEAFF. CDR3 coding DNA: TGCGCCAGCAGCTCTGGACAGGGAGTAGTGAACACTGAAGCTTTCTTT.

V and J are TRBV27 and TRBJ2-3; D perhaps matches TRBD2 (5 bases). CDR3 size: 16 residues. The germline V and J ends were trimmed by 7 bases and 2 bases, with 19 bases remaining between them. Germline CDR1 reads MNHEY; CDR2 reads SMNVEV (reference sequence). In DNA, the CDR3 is TGTGCCAGCACCCCGTCGTTTGGGGAGTTCACAGATACGCAGTATTTT. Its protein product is CASTPSFGEFTDTQYF.

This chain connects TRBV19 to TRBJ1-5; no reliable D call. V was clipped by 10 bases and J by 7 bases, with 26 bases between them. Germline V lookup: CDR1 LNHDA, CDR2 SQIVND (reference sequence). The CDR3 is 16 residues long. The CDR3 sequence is CATTEALPVSEQPQHF. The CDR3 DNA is TGTGCCACCACCGAAGCTCTACCGGTTTCTGAGCAGCCCCAGCATTTT.

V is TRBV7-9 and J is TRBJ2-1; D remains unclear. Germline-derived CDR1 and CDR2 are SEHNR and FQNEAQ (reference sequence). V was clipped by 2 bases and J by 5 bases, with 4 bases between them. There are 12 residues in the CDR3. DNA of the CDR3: TGTGCCAGCAGCTTAACGCACAATGAGCAGTTCTTC. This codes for CASSLTHNEQFF.

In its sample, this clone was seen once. This chain's CDR3 is CASTPVEGSPLHF. In DNA, the CDR3 is TGTGCCAGCACCCCCGTTGAGGGTTCACCCCTCCACTTT. This chain uses TRBV9 with TRBJ1-6, with unresolved D. The CDR3 consists of 13 residues. CDR1 is SGDLS, CDR2 YYNGEE, per germline. Trimming cost V 6 bases and J 9 bases, with 13 bases left between them.

Written as DNA, the CDR3 is TGTGCCTGGAATGCGGACTACAATGAGCAGTTCTTC. Translating it yields CAWNADYNEQFF. The chain links TRBV30 to TRBJ2-1, with D hard to call. V lost 4 bases, J lost 3 bases, and 7 bases lay in between. This CDR3 has 12 residues. Germline V gene lookup returns CDR1 GTSNPN and CDR2 SVGIG (reference sequence).

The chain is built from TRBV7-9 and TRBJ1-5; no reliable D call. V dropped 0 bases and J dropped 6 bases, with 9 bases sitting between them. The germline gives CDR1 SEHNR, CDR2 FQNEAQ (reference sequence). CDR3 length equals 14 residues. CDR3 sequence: CASSLAGSAQPQHF. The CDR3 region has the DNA TGTGCCAGCAGCTTAGCGGGGTCGGCTCAGCCCCAGCATTTT. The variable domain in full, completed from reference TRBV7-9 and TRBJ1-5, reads DTGVSQNPRHKITKRGQNVTFRCDPISEHNRLYWYRQTLGQGPEFLTYFQNEAQLEKSRLLSDRFSAERPKGSFSTLEIQRTEQGDSAMYLCASSLAGSAQPQHFGDGTRLSIL.

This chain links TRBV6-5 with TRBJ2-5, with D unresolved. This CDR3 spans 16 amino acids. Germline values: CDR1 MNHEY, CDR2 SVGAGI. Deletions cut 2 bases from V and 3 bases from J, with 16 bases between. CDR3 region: CASSYEGGLTKETQYF. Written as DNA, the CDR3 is TGTGCCAGCAGTTACGAAGGTGGCCTAACTAAAGAGACCCAGTACTTC.

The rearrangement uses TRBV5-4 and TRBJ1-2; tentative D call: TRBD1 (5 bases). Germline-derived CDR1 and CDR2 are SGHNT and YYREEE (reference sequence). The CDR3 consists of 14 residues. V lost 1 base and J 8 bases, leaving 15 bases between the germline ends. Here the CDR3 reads CASSLQGTGSGYTF. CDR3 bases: TGTGCCAGCAGCTTGCAGGGTACGGGAAGCGGCTACACCTTC.

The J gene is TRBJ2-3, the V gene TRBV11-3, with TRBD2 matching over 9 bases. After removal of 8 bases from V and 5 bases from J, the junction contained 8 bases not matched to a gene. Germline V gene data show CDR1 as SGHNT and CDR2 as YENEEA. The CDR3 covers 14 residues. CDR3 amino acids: CASRREGLGDTQYF. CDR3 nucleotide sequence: TGTGCCAGCCGGCGGGAGGGCCTTGGAGATACGCAGTATTTT. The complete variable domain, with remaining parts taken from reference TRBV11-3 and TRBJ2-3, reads EAGVVQSPRYKIIEKKQPVAFWCNPISGHNTLYWYLQNLGQGPELLIRYENEEAVDDSQLPKDRFSAERLKGVDSTLKIQPAELGDSAVYLCASRREGLGDTQYFGPGTRLTVL.

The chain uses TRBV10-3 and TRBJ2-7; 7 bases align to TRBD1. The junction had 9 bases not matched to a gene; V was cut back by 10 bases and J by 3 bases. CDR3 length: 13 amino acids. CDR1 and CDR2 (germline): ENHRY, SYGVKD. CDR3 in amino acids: CATGDRESYEQYF. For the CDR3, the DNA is TGTGCCACCGGCGACAGGGAGAGCTACGAGCAGTACTTC.

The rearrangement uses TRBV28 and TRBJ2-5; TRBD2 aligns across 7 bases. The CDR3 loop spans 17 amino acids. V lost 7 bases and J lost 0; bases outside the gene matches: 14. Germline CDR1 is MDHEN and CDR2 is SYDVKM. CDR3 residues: CASTQGTSESYQETQYF. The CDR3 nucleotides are TGTGCCAGCACCCAAGGAACTAGCGAAAGCTACCAAGAGACCCAGTACTTC.

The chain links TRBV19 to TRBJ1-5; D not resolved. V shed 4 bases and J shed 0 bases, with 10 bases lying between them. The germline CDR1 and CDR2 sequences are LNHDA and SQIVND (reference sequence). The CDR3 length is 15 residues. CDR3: CASSTPAHSNQPQHF. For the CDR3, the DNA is TGTGCCAGTAGTACCCCGGCCCATAGCAATCAGCCCCAGCATTTT.

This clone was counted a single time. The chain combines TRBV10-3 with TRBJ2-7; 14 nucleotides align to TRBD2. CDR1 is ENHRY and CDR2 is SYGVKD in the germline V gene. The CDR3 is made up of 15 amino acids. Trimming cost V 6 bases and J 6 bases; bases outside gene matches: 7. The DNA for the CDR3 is TGTGCCATCAGCTTGGGACTAGCGGGAGTGGCCGAGCAGTACTTC. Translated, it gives CAISLGLAGVAEQYF.

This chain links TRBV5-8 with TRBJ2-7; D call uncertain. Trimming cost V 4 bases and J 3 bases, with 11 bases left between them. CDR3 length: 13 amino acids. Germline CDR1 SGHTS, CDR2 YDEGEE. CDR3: CASSARSYYEQYF. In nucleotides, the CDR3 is TGTGCCAGCAGCGCAAGAAGTTACTACGAGCAGTACTTC.

CDR3: CAWNRVNYGYTF. The CDR3 coding sequence is TGTGCCTGGAACAGAGTTAACTATGGCTACACCTTC. The chain carries TRBV30 and TRBJ1-2; the D is unclear. This CDR3 contains 12 residues. V was clipped by 4 bases and J by 1 base, with 7 bases between them. Germline CDR1 and CDR2: GTSNPN and SVGIG (reference sequence).

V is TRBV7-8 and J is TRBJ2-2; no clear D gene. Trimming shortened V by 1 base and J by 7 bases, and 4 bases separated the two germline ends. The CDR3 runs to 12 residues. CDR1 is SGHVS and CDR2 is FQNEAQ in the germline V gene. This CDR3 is CASSLGFGELFF. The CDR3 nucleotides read TGTGCCAGCAGCTTAGGTTTCGGGGAGCTGTTTTTT.

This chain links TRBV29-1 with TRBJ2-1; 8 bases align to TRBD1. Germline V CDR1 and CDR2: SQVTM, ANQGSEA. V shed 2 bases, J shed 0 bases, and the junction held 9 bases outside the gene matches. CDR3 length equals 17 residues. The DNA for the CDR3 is TGCAGCGTTGAAAGGGGGACAGGTGGGGGCTCCTACAATGAGCAGTTCTTC. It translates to CSVERGTGGGSYNEQFF.